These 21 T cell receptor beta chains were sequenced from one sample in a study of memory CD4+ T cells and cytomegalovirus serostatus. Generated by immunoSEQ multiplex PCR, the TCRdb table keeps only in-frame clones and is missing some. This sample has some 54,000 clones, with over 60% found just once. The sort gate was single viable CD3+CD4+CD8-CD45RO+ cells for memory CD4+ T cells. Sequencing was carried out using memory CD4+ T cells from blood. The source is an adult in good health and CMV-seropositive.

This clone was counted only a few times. DNA of the CDR3: TGTGCCAGTAGTTTCTTAAGCTCAGATACGCAGTATTTT. Protein product: CASSFLSSDTQYF. The chain couples TRBV19 to TRBJ2-3; D is undetermined. The germline V and J ends were trimmed by 5 bases and 4 bases, with 10 bases remaining between them. Germline V CDR1 and CDR2: LNHDA, SQIVND (reference sequence). The CDR3 runs 13 residues.

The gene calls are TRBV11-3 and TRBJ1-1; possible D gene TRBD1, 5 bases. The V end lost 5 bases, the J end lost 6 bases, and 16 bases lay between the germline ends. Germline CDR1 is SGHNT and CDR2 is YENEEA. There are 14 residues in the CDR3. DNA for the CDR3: TGTGCCAGCAGCCTTCGAGGTGGGGGTGCTGAAGCTTTCTTT. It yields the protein CASSLRGGGAEAFF. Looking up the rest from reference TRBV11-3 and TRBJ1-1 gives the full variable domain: EAGVVQSPRYKIIEKKQPVAFWCNPISGHNTLYWYLQNLGQGPELLIRYENEEAVDDSQLPKDRFSAERLKGVDSTLKIQPAELGDSAVYLCASSLRGGGAEAFFGQGTRLTVV.

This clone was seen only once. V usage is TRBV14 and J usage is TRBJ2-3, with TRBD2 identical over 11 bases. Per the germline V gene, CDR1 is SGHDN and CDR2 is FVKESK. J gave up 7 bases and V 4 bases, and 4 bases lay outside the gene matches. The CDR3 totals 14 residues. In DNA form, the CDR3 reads TGTGCCAGCAGCCCACTAGCGGGAGAGTATACGCAGTATTTT. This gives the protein CASSPLAGEYTQYF.

The CDR3 here is CASSSQGSLTGELFF. In nucleotides, the CDR3 is TGTGCCAGCAGCTCCCAGGGCTCCCTCACCGGGGAGCTGTTTTTT. V gene TRBV7-3 combines with J gene TRBJ2-2; possibly TRBD1 for D (5 bases). The CDR3 totals 15 residues. Trimming pared 4 bases from V and 4 bases from J, leaving 13 bases between. Germline assignment: CDR1 SGHTA and CDR2 FQGTGA.

CDR3 residues: CASSQDSERGQETQYF. The CDR3 coding sequence is TGTGCCAGCAGCCAAGACTCGGAGCGGGGGCAAGAGACCCAGTACTTC. The rearrangement links TRBV4-2 to TRBJ2-5; the match to TRBD2 covers 8 bases. V shed 0 bases, J shed 2 bases, and the junction held 5 bases outside the gene matches. There are 16 residues in the CDR3. Per the germline V gene, CDR1 is LGHNA and CDR2 is YNFKEQ.

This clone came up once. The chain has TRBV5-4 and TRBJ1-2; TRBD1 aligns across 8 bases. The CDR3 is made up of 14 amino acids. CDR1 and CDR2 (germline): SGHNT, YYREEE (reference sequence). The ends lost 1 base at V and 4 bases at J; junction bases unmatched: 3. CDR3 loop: CASSLKGQGYGYTF. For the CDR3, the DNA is TGTGCCAGCAGCTTGAAAGGACAGGGCTATGGCTACACCTTC.

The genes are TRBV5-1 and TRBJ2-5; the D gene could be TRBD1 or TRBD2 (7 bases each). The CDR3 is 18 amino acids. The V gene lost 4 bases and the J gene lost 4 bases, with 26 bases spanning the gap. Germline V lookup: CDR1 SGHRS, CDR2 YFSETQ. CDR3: CASSRGATGFGAGETQYF. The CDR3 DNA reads TGCGCCAGCAGCCGGGGGGCGACAGGGTTTGGCGCCGGAGAGACCCAGTACTTC.

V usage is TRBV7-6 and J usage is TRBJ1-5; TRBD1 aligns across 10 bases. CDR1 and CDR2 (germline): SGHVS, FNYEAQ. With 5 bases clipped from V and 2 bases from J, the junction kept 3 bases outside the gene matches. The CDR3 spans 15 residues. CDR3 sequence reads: CASSLGQGRNQPQHF. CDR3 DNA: TGTGCCAGCAGCCTGGGACAGGGGCGCAATCAGCCCCAGCATTTT.

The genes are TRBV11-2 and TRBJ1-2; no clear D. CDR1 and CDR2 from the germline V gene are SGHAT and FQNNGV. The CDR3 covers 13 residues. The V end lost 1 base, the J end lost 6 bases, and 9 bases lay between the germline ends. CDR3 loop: CASSLAREDGYTF. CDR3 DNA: TGTGCCAGCAGCTTAGCTCGAGAAGATGGCTACACCTTC.

This CDR3 reads CASSSTDSSYNEQFF. CDR3 nucleotides: TGTGCCAGCAGCTCCACAGACAGCTCCTACAATGAGCAGTTCTTC. The rearrangement joins TRBV7-2 to TRBJ2-1, with a possible D match to TRBD1 (5 bases). CDR3 length equals 15 residues. V was cut by 4 bases and J by 0 bases, with 10 bases left in between. The germline CDR1 and CDR2 sequences are SGHTA and FQGNSA.

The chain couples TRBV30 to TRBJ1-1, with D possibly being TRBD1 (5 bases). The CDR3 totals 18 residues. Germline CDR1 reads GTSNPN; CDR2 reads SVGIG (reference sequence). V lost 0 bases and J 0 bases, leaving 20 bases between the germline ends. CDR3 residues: CAWSVGARRGELNTEAFF. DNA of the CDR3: TGTGCCTGGAGTGTAGGGGCAAGGCGAGGGGAATTGAACACTGAAGCTTTCTTT.

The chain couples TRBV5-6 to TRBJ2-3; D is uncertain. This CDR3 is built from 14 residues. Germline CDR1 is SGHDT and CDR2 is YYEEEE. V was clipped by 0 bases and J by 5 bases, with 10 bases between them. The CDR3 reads CASSLEPREDTQYF. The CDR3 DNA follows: TGTGCCAGCAGCTTGGAACCGCGTGAAGATACGCAGTATTTT.

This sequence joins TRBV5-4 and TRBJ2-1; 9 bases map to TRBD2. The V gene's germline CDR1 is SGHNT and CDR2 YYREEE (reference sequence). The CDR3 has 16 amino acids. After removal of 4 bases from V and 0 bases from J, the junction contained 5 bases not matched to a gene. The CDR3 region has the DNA TGTGCCAGCAGCCGGGGCGGGGGGGGCTCCTACAATGAGCAGTTCTTC. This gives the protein CASSRGGGGSYNEQFF.

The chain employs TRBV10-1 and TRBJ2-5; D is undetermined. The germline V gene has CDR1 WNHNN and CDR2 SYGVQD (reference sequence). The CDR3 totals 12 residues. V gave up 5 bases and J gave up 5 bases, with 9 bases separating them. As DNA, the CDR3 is TGCGCCAGCAGTCCTTTTGGGGAGACCCAGTACTTC. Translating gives CASSPFGETQYF.

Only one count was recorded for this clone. Written as DNA, the CDR3 is TGTGCCAGCAGCTTGGATGGAGGGAACACCGGGGAGCTGTTTTTT. As protein: CASSLDGGNTGELFF. This sequence joins TRBV5-6 and TRBJ2-2, with a tentative D call TRBD2 (5 bases). The length of the CDR3 is 15 residues. V lost 0 bases to trimming and J lost 1 base, with 7 bases between them. CDR1 and CDR2 (germline): SGHDT, YYEEEE.

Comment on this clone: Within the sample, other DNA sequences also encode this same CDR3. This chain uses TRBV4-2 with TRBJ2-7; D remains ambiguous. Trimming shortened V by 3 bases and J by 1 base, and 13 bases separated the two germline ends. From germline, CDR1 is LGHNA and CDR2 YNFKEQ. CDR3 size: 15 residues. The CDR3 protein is CASSQEVQESYEQYF. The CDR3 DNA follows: TGTGCCAGCAGCCAGGAAGTCCAGGAGTCCTACGAGCAGTACTTC.

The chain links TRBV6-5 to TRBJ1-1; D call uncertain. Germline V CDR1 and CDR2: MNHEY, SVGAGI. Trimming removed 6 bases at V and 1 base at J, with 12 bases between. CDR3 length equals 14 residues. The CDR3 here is CASRPTTANTEAFF. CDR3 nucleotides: TGTGCCAGCAGACCGACTACAGCGAACACTGAAGCTTTCTTT.

The CDR3 protein is CACRKLGYTF. The CDR3 coding sequence is TGTGCCTGTAGGAAGCTTGGCTACACCTTC. The genes are TRBV30 and TRBJ1-2; no firm D call. Germline CDR1 GTSNPN, CDR2 SVGIG (reference sequence). V was pared by 6 bases and J by 7 bases, with 9 bases between. The CDR3 consists of 10 residues.

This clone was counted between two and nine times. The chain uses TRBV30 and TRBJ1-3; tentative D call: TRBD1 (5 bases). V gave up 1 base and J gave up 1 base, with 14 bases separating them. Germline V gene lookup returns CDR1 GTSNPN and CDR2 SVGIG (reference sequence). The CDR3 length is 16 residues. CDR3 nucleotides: TGTGCCTGGAGTGCGGGACCTTTGGGGTCTGGAAACACCATATATTTT. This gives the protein CAWSAGPLGSGNTIYF.

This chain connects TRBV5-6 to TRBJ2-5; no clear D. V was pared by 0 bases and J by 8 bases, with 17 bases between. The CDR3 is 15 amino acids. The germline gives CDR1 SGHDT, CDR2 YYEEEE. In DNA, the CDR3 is TGTGCCAGCAGCTTGGTGACTCGAGACCAAGTTACCCAGTACTTC. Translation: CASSLVTRDQVTQYF.

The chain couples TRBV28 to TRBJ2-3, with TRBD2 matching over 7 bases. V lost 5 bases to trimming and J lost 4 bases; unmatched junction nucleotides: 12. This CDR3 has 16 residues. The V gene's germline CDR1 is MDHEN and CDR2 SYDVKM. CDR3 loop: CASSPTLGRGSDTQYF. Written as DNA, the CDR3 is TGTGCCAGCAGTCCGACCTTAGGGAGGGGATCAGATACGCAGTATTTT. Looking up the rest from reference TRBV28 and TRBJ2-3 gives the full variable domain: DVKVTQSSRYLVKRTGEKVFLECVQDMDHENMFWYRQDPGLGLRLIYFSYDVKMKEKGDIPEGYSVSREKKERFSLILESASTNQTSMYLCASSPTLGRGSDTQYFGPGTRLTVL.